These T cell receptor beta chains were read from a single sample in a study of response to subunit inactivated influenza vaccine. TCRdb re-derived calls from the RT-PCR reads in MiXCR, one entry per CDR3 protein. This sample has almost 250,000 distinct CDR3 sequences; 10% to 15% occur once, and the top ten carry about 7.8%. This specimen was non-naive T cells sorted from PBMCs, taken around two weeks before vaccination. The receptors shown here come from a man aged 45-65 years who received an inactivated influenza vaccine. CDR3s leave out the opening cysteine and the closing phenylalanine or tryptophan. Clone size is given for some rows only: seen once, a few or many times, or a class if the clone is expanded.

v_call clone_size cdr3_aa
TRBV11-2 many ASSLDLETQY
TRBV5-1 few ASSLVGDSGANVLT
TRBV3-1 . ASSQAAGGDTQY
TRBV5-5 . ASSGGLAGGSDTQY
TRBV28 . ASTDQDTQY
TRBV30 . AWSGRGRNQPQH
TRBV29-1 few SVDDNTGELF
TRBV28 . ASSLSRAPYEQY
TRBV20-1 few SAREGSSGGRTNEKLF
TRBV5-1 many ASSLAGDRGGEQF
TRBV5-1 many ASSLGQGTYNEQF
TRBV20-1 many SAPPHGRLNEQF
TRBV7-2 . ASSSRTSGRTDTQY
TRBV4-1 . ASSHSSGGASGELF
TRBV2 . ASSEGWDPNTGELF
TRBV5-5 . ASSFSFDTGRTEAF
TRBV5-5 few ASSLDRLNTEAF
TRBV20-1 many SASQGDVQY
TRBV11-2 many ASSLDPRTQY
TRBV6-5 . ASSYSNDRGYEQY
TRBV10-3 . AISESELARETQY
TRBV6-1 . ASSEAPRDSYGYT
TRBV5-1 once ASSITGVGTEAF
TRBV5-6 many ASSSLQLPNEKLF
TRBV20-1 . SARDTGRQAF
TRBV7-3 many ASSPDRGGSGNTIY
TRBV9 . ASSPGLAAYNEQF
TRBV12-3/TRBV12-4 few ASSWGQGKRYEQF
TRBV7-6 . ASSARRTLVGDTQY
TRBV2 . AKNRDPGDYNEQF
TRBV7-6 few ASSNLLAGGLNEQF
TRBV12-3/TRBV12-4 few ASSPGRANEKLF
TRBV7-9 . ASSWSGSSYEQY
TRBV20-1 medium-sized SARDQTGETQPQH
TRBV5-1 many ASSPGTANEKLF
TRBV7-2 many ASSLPGGHSPLH
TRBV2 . ASRVTGIAETQY
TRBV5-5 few ASSPTGREQF
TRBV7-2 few ASSPNPGDEQY
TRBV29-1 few SVQIQGKWDEQF
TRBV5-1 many ASSQGQLRSYGYT
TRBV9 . ASSLHRVNTGELF
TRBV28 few ASSLIKPRNIQY
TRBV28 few ASSASTYGSRAINEQF
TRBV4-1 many ASSQAASVNTGELF
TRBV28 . ASSLSGRNNQPQH